In this sample, the clone carrying this T cell receptor (beta chain) turned up many times. Its antigen remains unidentified. This record belongs to a study of T cells in Graves' hyperthyroidism and ophthalmopathy. Study-wide context: Peripheral blood specimens were obtained at initial diagnosis, prior to any treatment. Study conclusions and caveats: The model identified upcoming ophthalmopathy a median about six months ahead of onset.

The TCR beta CDR3 regions underwent amplification using RNA transcripts as the source. The HTBI primer set served for first-round RT-PCR of the TCR CDR3. One entry per CDR3 protein results from TCRdb running MiXCR on the multiplex PCR reads. The sample records some 760,000 distinct CDR3 sequences, 11% to 15% being singletons. The CDR3 totals 14 residues. The germline V and J ends were trimmed by 8 bases and 2 bases, with 15 bases remaining between them. Germline CDR1 MDHEN, CDR2 SYDVKM. This chain uses TRBV28 with TRBJ1-1; no firm D call. The sequence was collected from a woman between 18 and 30 years old with Graves' hyperthyroidism. Sequenced input: blood. The CDR3 sequence is CASHGGQLNTEAFF. CDR3 DNA sequence: TGTGCCAGCCATGGTGGGCAGCTTAACACTGAAGCTTTCTTT.